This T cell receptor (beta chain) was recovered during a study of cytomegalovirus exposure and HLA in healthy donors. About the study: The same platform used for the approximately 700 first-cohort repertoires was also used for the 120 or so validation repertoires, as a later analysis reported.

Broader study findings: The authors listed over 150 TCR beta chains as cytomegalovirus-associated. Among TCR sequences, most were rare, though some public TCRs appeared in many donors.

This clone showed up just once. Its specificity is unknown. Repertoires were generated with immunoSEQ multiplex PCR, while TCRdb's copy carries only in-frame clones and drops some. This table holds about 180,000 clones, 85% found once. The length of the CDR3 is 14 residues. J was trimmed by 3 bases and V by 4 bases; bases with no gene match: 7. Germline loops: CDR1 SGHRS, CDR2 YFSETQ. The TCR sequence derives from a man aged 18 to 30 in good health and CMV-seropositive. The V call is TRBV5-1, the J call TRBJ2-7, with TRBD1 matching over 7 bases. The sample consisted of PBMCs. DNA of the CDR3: TGCGCCAGCAGCCCGGGACAGAGCGGCTACGAGCAGTACTTC. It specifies CASSPGQSGYEQYF.